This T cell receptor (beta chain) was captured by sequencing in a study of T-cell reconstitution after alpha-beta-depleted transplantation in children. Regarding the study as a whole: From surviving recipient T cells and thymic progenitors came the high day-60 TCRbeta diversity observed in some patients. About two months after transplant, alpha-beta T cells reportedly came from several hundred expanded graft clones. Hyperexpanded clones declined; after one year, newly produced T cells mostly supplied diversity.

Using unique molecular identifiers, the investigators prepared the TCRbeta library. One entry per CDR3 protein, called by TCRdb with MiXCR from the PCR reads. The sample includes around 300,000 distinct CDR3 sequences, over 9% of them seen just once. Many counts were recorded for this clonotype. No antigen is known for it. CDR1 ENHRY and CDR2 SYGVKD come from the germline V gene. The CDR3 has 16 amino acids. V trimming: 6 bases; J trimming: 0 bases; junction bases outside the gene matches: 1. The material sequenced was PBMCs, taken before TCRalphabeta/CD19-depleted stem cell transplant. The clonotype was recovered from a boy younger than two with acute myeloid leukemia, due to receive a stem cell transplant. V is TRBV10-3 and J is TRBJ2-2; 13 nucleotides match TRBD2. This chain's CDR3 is CAIRLAGGPNTGELFF. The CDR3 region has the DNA TGTGCCATCAGACTAGCGGGAGGGCCGAACACCGGGGAGCTGTTTTTT.